This TCR beta chain was recovered during a study of regulatory T cells in long-lasting Graves disease. Overall study findings and caveats: TRBV28 was favored in persistent disease, as were TRBJ1-2 and TRBJ2-5.

Noted time point: newly diagnosed GD, antithyroid drugs for less than 3 months. Researchers made the TCR library from RNA that was extracted from PBMCs. Tubes containing EDTA received 8.5 to 9 milliliters of drawn peripheral blood. The CDR3 has 15 amino acids. CDR1 and CDR2 from the germline V gene are GTSNPN and SVGIG (reference sequence). V dropped 5 bases and J dropped 2; count of bases not matched to a gene: 5. This clonotype was found many times. No antigen is known for it. Libraries of TCR beta came from iRepertoire HTBI primers plus Arm-PCR of CDR3 regions. In TCRdb, the multiplex PCR reads were re-called with MiXCR into one record per CDR3 protein. The sample lists 510,000 or so distinct CDR3 sequences; 12% were seen once. These data were also filed under a second study, of T cells in Graves' hyperthyroidism and ophthalmopathy. This second study notes: These patients, aged 18 to 65, had recently diagnosed hyperthyroidism lasting under 2 months.

The chain employs TRBV30 and TRBJ2-2, with 10 bases that match TRBD2. The starting material was peripheral blood mononuclear cells (PBMCs), obtained at new diagnosis, from a patient treated with antithyroid drugs. This clonotype originated in a woman aged 30 to 39 with Graves disease. The CDR3 spells CAWDGLADNTGELFF. Written as DNA, the CDR3 is TGTGCCTGGGACGGACTAGCGGATAACACCGGGGAGCTGTTTTTT.